The clone carrying this T cell receptor beta chain was recorded at least ten times. Its specificity is not known. The data belong to a study of blood T cells in healthy people across ages. Study at large: About one barcoded beta molecule per two T cells came from capture by template switching.

Findings and limits, study-wide: With donor CMV status unknown, expanded clonotype changes were possibly confounded.

The authors ran a second PCR of roughly 7 to 11 cycles using a sample-barcoded 5' primer and a J-beta primer mix. A single record per CDR3 protein comes from TCRdb applying MiXCR to the 5' RACE reads. The sample includes some 640,000 distinct CDR3 sequences, around 31% of them seen just once. The ends were cut back, 5 bases at V and 2 bases at J, with 12 bases in the middle. Germline V gene sequence: CDR1 SEHNR, CDR2 FQNEAQ (reference sequence). This CDR3 region has 14 residues. The TCR was taken from a woman older than 75 in good health. The sequenced sample was blood. V and J are TRBV7-9 and TRBJ2-5; D perhaps matches TRBD1 (6 bases). CDR3 sequence (DNA): TGTGCCAGCAGCCCGTGGACAGAGCAAGAGACCCAGTACTTC. Its protein is CASSPWTEQETQYF.